This T cell receptor (beta chain) is from a study of radiation and T cells in renal cell carcinoma. Method: immunoSEQ multiplex PCR; TCRdb's copy keeps in-frame clones and lacks some. Among approximately 79,000 clones listed, about 80% were seen once. The CDR3 covers 11 residues. CDR1 is LGHNA, CDR2 YSLEER, per germline. V lost 5 bases and J lost 6, with 6 bases in between. Time point meaning: blood 2 weeks post-SBRT. Treatment specified: 15 Gy SBRT to primary tumor, nephrectomy 4 weeks later. The source of this sequence is a man in his sixties with renal cell carcinoma. The rearrangement joins TRBV4-3 to TRBJ2-3, with unresolved D. Here the sequenced sample was blood, taken from a patient whose treatment included radiotherapy and nephrectomy. For the CDR3, the DNA is TGCGCCAGCAGCGGGTTGGATACGCAGTATTTT. This sequence encodes CASSGLDTQYF.